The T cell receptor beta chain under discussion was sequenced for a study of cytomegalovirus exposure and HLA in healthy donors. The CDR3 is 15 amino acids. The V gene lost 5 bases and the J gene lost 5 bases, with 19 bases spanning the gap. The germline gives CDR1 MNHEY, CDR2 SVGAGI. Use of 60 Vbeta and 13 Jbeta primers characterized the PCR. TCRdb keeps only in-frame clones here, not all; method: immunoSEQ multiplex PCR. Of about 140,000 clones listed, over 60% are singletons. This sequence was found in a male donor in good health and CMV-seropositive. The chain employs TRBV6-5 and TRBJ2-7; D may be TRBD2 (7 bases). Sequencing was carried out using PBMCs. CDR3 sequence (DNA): TGTGCCAGCAGTCAAGGGGGGGGCCCTGCTGACGAGCAGTACTTC. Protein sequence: CASSQGGGPADEQYF.